This T cell receptor beta chain was found in a study of identical twins. About this clonotype itself: The antigen remains unidentified.

In TCRdb, the 5' RACE reads were re-called with MiXCR into one record per CDR3 protein. Of 450,000 or so distinct CDR3 sequences in the sample, approximately 15% were seen once. Unmatched junction bases numbered 9, after V lost 4 bases and J lost 8 bases. From germline, CDR1 is MGHRA and CDR2 YSYEKL. This CDR3 has 15 amino acids. Study-wide results and caveats: Zero-insertion analyses were open to partial confounding by invariant MAIT and iNKT cells.

These data were likewise used in another study, on yellow fever vaccine responses in identical twins.

The sample taken for sequencing was CD4+ T cells sorted from blood. V usage is TRBV4-1 and J usage is TRBJ2-1; 9 bases match TRBD2. This TCR came from a young woman in good health. DNA for the CDR3: TGCGCCAGCAGCCTTCCGGGACTAGCTTTATATGAGCAGTTCTTC. Translating it yields CASSLPGLALYEQFF.